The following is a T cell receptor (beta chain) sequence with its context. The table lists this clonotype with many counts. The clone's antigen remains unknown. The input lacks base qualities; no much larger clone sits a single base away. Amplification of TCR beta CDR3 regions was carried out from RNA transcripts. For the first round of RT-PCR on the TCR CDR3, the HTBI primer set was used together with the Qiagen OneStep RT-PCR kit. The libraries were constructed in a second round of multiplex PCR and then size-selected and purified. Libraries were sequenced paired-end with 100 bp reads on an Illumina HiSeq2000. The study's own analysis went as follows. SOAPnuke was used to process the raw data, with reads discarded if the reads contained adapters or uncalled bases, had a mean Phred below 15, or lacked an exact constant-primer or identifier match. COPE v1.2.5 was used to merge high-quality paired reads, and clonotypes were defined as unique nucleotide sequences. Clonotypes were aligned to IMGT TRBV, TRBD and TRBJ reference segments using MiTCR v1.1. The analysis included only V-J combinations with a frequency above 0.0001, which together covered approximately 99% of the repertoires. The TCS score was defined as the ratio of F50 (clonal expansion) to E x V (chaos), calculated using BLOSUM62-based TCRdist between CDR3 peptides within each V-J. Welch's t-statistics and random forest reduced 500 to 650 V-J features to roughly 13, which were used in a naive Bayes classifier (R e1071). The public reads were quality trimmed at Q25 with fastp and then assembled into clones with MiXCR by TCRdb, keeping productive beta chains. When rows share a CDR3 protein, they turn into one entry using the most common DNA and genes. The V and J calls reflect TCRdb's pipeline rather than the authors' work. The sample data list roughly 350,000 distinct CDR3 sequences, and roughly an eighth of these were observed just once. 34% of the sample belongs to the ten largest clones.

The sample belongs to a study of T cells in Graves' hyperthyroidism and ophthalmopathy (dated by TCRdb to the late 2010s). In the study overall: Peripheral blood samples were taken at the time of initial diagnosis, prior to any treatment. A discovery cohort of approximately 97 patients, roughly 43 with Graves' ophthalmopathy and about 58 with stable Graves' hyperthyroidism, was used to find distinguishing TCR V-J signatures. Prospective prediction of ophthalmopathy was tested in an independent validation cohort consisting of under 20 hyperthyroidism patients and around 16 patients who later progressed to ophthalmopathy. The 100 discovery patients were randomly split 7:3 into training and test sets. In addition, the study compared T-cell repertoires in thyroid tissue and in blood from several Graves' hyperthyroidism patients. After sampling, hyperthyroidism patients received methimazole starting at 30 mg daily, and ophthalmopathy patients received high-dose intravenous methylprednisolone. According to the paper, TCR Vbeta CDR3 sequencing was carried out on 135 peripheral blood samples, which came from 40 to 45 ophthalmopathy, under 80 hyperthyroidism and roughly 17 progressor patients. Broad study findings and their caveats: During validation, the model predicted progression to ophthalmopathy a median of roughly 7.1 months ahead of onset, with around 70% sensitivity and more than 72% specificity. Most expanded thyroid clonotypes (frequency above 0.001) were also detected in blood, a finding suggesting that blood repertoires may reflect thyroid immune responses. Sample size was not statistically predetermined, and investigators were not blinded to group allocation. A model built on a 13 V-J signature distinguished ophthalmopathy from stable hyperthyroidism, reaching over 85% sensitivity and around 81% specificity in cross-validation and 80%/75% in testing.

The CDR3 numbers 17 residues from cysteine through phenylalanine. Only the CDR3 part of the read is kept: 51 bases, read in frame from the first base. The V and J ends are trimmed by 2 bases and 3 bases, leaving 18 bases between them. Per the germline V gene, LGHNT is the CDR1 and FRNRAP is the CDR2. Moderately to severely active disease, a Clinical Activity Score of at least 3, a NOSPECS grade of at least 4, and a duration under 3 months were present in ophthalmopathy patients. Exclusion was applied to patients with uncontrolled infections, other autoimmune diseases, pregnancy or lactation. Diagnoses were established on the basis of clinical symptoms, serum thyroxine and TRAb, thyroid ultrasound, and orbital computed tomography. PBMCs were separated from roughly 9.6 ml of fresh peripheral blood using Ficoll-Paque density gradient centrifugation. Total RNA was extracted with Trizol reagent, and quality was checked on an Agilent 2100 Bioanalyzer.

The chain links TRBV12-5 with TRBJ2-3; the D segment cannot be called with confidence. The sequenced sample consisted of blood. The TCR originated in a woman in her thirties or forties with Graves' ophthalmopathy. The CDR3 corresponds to CASGLPRIIQATDTQYF. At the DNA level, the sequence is TGTGCTAGTGGTTTGCCTCGAATCATTCAGGCAACAGATACGCAGTATTTT.